The 26 T cell receptor beta chains reported below all come from one sample, sequenced in a study of spatial heterogeneity in lung cancer. As for time point: sample taken at primary tumor resection. MiXCR was run by TCRdb on the 5' RACE reads, yielding one entry per CDR3 protein. The top ten clones hold approximately 24% of a sample with around 40,000 distinct CDR3 sequences, around 5% of them seen once. Sequencing used PBMCs, obtained at surgery. These receptors all come from a female donor with early-stage non-small cell lung cancer.

This clonotype appeared many times. V and J are TRBV5-1 and TRBJ2-7; tentative D call: TRBD1 (6 bases). V shed 3 bases and J shed 5 bases, with 9 bases lying between them. Per the germline V gene, CDR1 is SGHRS and CDR2 is YFSETQ. This CDR3 contains 12 residues. CDR3 nucleotides: TGCGCCAGCAGCTCTGACAGGCACGAGCAGTACTTC. Translated: CASSSDRHEQYF.

This sequence joins TRBV9 and TRBJ2-4, with 10 nucleotides matching TRBD2. The CDR3 totals 14 residues. After removal of 3 bases from V and 10 bases from J, the junction contained 7 bases not matched to a gene. The germline gives CDR1 SGDLS, CDR2 YYNGEE. Here the CDR3 reads CASSATDSGGIQYF. The CDR3 region has the DNA TGTGCCAGCAGCGCTACGGATAGCGGGGGGATTCAGTACTTC.

This chain links TRBV20-1 with TRBJ2-7; TRBD1 matches 11 bases. Germline V CDR1 and CDR2: DFQATT, SNEGSKA (reference sequence). This CDR3 is built from 13 residues. Losses at the gene ends were 6 bases for V and 6 bases for J; bases not matched to a gene: 7. The CDR3 reads CSALGTGGREQYF. The CDR3 nucleotides read TGCAGTGCCCTCGGGACAGGGGGGCGCGAGCAGTACTTC.

This clonotype appeared many times. The chain is built from TRBV6-6 and TRBJ2-7; D may be TRBD2 (7 bases). The germline V gene has CDR1 MNHNY and CDR2 SVGAGI (reference sequence). The CDR3 is 13 residues long. V gave up 6 bases and J gave up 2 bases, with 11 bases separating them. This CDR3 is CASRGGGTYEQYF. The CDR3 coding sequence is TGTGCCAGCAGGGGGGGGGGCACCTACGAGCAGTACTTC.

This clonotype has just a few counts. The chain uses TRBV6-2 or TRBV6-3 and TRBJ1-2, with a weak D call TRBD1 (6 bases). The V gene lost 6 bases and the J gene lost 5 bases, with 16 bases spanning the gap. Germline values: CDR1 MNHEY, CDR2 SVGEGT. The CDR3 length is 14 residues. For the CDR3, the DNA is TGTGCCAGCAGAAACGGGGGCGCACGATATGGCTACACCTTC. Translated: CASRNGGARYGYTF.

This clonotype turned up a few times. This chain uses TRBV5-5 with TRBJ2-7; either TRBD1 or TRBD2 may fit D (6 bases each). V shed 2 bases and J shed 7 bases, with 16 bases lying between them. The germline V gene encodes CDR1 SGHKS and CDR2 YYEKEE (reference sequence). CDR3 size: 14 residues. CDR3 protein: CASSFFPGGTEQYF. In DNA, the CDR3 is TGTGCCAGCAGCTTTTTCCCCGGGGGCACGGAGCAGTACTTC. Combining the CDR3 with reference TRBV5-5 and TRBJ2-7 gives the whole variable domain DAGVTQSPTHLIKTRGQQVTLRCSPISGHKSVSWYQQVLGQGPQFIFQYYEKEERGRGNFPDRFSARQFPNYSSELNVNALLLGDSALYLCASSFFPGGTEQYFGPGTRLTVT.

This sequence joins TRBV20-1 and TRBJ2-5; 7 bases line up with TRBD2. Trimming removed 1 base from V and 2 bases from J; junction bases left unmatched: 7. The germline CDR1 and CDR2 sequences are DFQATT and SNEGSKA (reference sequence). The CDR3 runs 15 residues. The CDR3 is CSARVPWREQETQYF. CDR3 DNA sequence: TGCAGTGCTAGAGTCCCCTGGCGGGAGCAAGAGACCCAGTACTTC.

This chain joins TRBV5-6 and TRBJ2-3; D may be TRBD1 (6 bases). CDR1 SGHDT and CDR2 YYEEEE come from the germline V gene. This CDR3 is built from 15 residues. Trimming cost V 7 bases and J 2 bases, with 17 bases left between them. The CDR3 reads CASGVEDRATDTQYF. The DNA of the CDR3 is TGTGCCAGCGGGGTAGAGGACAGAGCCACAGATACGCAGTATTTT.

This clonotype was recorded many times. J is TRBJ2-7 and V is TRBV20-1; D tentatively fits TRBD1 or TRBD2 (5 bases each). Looked up from germline, CDR1 is DFQATT and CDR2 is SNEGSKA (reference sequence). V was cut by 3 bases and J by 4 bases, with 13 bases left in between. This CDR3 has 13 amino acids. The CDR3 sequence is CSASRGTFYEQYF. The CDR3, as DNA: TGCAGTGCTAGTCGAGGGACGTTTTACGAGCAGTACTTC.

This clonotype was observed many times. J is TRBJ2-2 and V is TRBV3-1, with 7 bases fitting TRBD2. Germline CDR1 and CDR2: LGHDT and YNNKEL (reference sequence). The junction had 5 bases not matched to a gene; V was cut back by 1 base and J by 6 bases. The CDR3 runs to 15 residues. CDR3 bases: TGTGCCAGCAGCCAAGCGTCGGGGGGACCCGGGGAGCTGTTTTTT. Protein product: CASSQASGGPGELFF.

The chain employs TRBV7-9 and TRBJ2-2; D gene uncertain. Germline assignment: CDR1 SEHNR and CDR2 FQNEAQ (reference sequence). The V and J ends lost 1 base and 3 bases respectively, with 6 bases between them. The CDR3 sequence is 14 residues long. The DNA of the CDR3 is TGTGCCAGCAGCTTAGACACACACACCGGGGAGCTGTTTTTT. Residues: CASSLDTHTGELFF.

V gene TRBV5-6 combines with J gene TRBJ2-5, with D unresolved. Germline V gene sequence: CDR1 SGHDT, CDR2 YYEEEE. The CDR3 totals 13 residues. Deletions cut 2 bases from V and 1 base from J, with 6 bases between. Here the CDR3 reads CASSFEIQETQYF. The CDR3 nucleotides read TGTGCCAGCAGCTTTGAGATCCAAGAGACCCAGTACTTC.

Comment on this clonotype: At one end, the junction sequence differs from germline, possibly due to a read error. The chain recombines TRBV25-1 with TRBJ2-5; D unclear. Germline V gene lookup returns CDR1 MGHDK and CDR2 SYGVNS. The CDR3 has 14 amino acids. The CDR3 coding sequence is TGTGCCAGCAGTGAATTTCCCCAGCAAGCGACCCAGTACTTC. It specifies CASSEFPQQATQYF.

This clonotype was counted many times. The chain is built from TRBV7-2 and TRBJ1-1; D not resolved. Per germline, CDR1 SGHTA and CDR2 FQGNSA. V was cut by 7 bases and J by 3 bases, with 9 bases left in between. The CDR3 totals 12 residues. For the CDR3, the DNA is TGTGCCAGCAATAGAGACGACACTGAAGCTTTCTTT. Its translation is CASNRDDTEAFF. Drawing the rest from reference TRBV7-2 and TRBJ1-1, the complete variable domain is GAGVSQSPSNKVTEKGKDVELRCDPISGHTALYWYRQSLGQGLEFLIYFQGNSAPDKSGLPSDRFSAERTGGSVSTLTIQRTQQEDSAVYLCASNRDDTEAFFGQGTRLTVV.

Many counts were recorded for this clonotype. The chain couples TRBV7-3 to TRBJ2-3, with unresolved D. The CDR3 extends over 15 amino acids. Germline loops: CDR1 SGHTA, CDR2 FQGTGA. V gave up 2 bases and J gave up 2 bases, with 11 bases separating them. The CDR3 loop is CASSLLTMTTDTQYF. CDR3 nucleotides: TGTGCCAGCAGCTTACTCACTATGACCACAGATACGCAGTATTTT.

This clonotype showed up many times. The chain recombines TRBV28 with TRBJ1-2, with D possibly matching TRBD1 (5 bases). The CDR3 totals 16 residues. The germline V gene has CDR1 MDHEN and CDR2 SYDVKM. V dropped 6 bases and J dropped 1 base, with 18 bases sitting between them. The CDR3 DNA is TGTGCCAGCAGCCACAGGACATGGTTCGTTAACTATGGCTACACCTTC. Translation gives CASSHRTWFVNYGYTF.

This sequence joins TRBV30 and TRBJ2-5, with D possibly TRBD1 on 5 matching bases. V lost 5 bases, J lost 2 bases, and 9 bases lay in between. This CDR3 comprises 12 residues. Per germline, CDR1 GTSNPN and CDR2 SVGIG (reference sequence). This CDR3 reads CAWESGQETQYF. The CDR3 DNA sequence: TGTGCCTGGGAATCAGGGCAAGAGACCCAGTACTTC.

This clonotype was observed many times. The V gene is TRBV5-1, the J gene TRBJ2-7; D not resolved. The germline V gene encodes CDR1 SGHRS and CDR2 YFSETQ. The ends were cut back, 4 bases at V and 0 bases at J, with 17 bases in the middle. The CDR3 covers 16 residues. The CDR3 loop is CASSRPQAQSSYEQYF. The CDR3 DNA reads TGCGCCAGCAGCCGCCCCCAGGCTCAGAGCTCCTACGAGCAGTACTTC.

This clonotype was detected ten times or more. The chain carries TRBV15 and TRBJ1-5; D not resolved. Germline loops: CDR1 LNHNV, CDR2 YYDKDF (reference sequence). Trimming removed 0 bases at V and 5 bases at J, with 2 bases between. This CDR3 is 12 amino acids long. CDR3: CATSRDDQPQHF. Written as DNA, the CDR3 is TGTGCCACCAGCAGAGACGATCAGCCCCAGCATTTT.

The chain joins TRBV24-1 to TRBJ2-4; perhaps D is TRBD1 or TRBD2 (5 bases each). CDR3 length equals 16 residues. V lost 5 bases to trimming and J lost 0 bases, with 13 bases between them. The V gene's germline CDR1 is KGHDR and CDR2 SFDVKD. The CDR3, as DNA: TGTGCCACCAGTGGGGGGTTTGGGCTAGCCAAAAACATTCAGTACTTC. The encoded protein is CATSGGFGLAKNIQYF.

There are a few counts of this clonotype. The chain combines TRBV14 with TRBJ1-6; TRBD1 might be the D (5 bases). This CDR3 comprises 15 residues. Germline V lookup: CDR1 SGHDN, CDR2 FVKESK. V lost 1 base and J 8 bases, leaving 12 bases between the germline ends. The CDR3 bases are TGTGCCAGCAGCCAAGTAGGGACCGGGTATTCACCCCTCCACTTT. Residues: CASSQVGTGYSPLHF.

This sequence joins TRBV12-3 or TRBV12-4 and TRBJ2-1; perhaps TRBD2 as D (7 bases). The CDR3 runs to 14 residues. The V end lost 6 bases, the J end lost 10 bases, and 19 bases lay between the germline ends. Here the CDR3 reads CASRLGGPGQEQFF. The CDR3 DNA sequence: TGTGCCAGCAGGCTCGGGGGGCCGGGTCAAGAGCAGTTCTTC.

This chain uses TRBV14 with TRBJ2-2; D remains ambiguous. Trimming pared 1 base from V and 1 base from J, leaving 10 bases between. This CDR3 has 16 amino acids. CDR1 and CDR2 from the germline V gene are SGHDN and FVKESK. CDR3 sequence (DNA): TGTGCCAGCAGCCAAGTTATCGGCAGGAACACCGGGGAGCTGTTTTTT. It codes for CASSQVIGRNTGELFF.

There are many counts of this clonotype. The genes are TRBV7-2 and TRBJ1-1, with unresolved D. Trimming left V 2 bases short and J 5 bases short, with 3 bases between. In germline, CDR1 is SGHTA, CDR2 FQGNSA. The CDR3 runs to 11 residues. CDR3 protein: CASSLKTEAFF. The CDR3 DNA reads TGTGCCAGCAGCTTAAAAACTGAAGCTTTCTTT.

The chain recombines TRBV2 with TRBJ1-1, with a tentative D call TRBD1 (5 bases). The CDR3 runs 12 residues. Trimming stripped 6 bases from V and 6 bases from J, with 11 bases between. CDR1 SNHLY and CDR2 FYNNEI come from the germline V gene. This chain's CDR3 is CASSSGWPEAFF. The CDR3 nucleotides are TGTGCCAGCAGCTCAGGGTGGCCTGAAGCTTTCTTT.

The chain links TRBV5-1 to TRBJ1-2; 7 nucleotides align to TRBD1. The CDR3 is 15 amino acids. Germline loops: CDR1 SGHRS, CDR2 YFSETQ. The junction had 6 bases not matched to a gene; V was cut back by 0 bases and J by 4 bases. This CDR3 reads CASSLGGTASYGYTF. Here the CDR3 DNA reads TGCGCCAGCAGCTTGGGTGGGACAGCCTCCTATGGCTACACCTTC.